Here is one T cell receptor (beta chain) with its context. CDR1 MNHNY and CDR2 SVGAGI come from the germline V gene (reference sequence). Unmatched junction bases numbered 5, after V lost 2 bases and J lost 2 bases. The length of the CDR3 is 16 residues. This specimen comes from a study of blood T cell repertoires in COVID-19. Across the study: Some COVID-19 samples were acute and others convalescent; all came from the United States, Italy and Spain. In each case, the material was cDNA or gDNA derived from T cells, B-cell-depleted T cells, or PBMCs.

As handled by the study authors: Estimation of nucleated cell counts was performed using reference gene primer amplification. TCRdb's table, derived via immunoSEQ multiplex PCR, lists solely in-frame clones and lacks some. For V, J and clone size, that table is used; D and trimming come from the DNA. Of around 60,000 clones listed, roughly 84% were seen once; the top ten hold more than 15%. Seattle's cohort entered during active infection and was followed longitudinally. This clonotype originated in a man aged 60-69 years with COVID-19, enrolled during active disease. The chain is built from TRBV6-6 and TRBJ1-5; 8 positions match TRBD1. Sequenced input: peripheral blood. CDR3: CASSYGATGGNQPQHF. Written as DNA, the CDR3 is TGTGCCAGCAGTTACGGCGCGACAGGGGGCAATCAGCCCCAGCATTTT.